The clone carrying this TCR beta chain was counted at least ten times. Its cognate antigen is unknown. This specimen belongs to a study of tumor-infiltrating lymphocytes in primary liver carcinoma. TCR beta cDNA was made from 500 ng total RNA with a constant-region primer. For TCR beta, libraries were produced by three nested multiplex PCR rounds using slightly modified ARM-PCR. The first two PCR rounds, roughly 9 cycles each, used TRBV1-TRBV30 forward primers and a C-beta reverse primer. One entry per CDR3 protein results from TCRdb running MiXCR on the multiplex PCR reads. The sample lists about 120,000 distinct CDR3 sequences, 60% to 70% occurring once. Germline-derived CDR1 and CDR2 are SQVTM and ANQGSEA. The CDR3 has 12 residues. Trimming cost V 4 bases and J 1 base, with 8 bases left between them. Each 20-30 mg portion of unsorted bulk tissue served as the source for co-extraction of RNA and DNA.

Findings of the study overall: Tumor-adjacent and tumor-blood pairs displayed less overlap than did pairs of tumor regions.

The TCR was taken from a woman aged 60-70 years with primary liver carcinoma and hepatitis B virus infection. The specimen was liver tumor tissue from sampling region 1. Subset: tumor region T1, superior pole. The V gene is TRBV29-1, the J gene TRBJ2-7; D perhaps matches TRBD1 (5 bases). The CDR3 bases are TGCAGCGTTGCGTCAGGGTCCTACGAGCAGTACTTC. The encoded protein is CSVASGSYEQYF.